The 10 T cell receptor beta chains reported below all come from one sample, sequenced in a study of blood T cell repertoires in COVID-19. Produced via immunoSEQ multiplex PCR; TCRdb's table is partial and in-frame only. This table has some 230,000 clones, about 85% appearing once. The sample comprised peripheral blood. The origin of the receptors is a woman between 55 and 75 years old who had recovered from COVID-19.

In its sample, this clone was seen many times. The rearrangement uses TRBV27 and TRBJ1-2; D is unclear. The CDR3 spans 13 residues. Germline CDR1 reads MNHEY; CDR2 reads SMNVEV (reference sequence). V was shortened by 4 bases and J by 6 bases, with 12 bases between the two germline ends. The CDR3 reads CASSWVGGNGYTF. The CDR3 DNA follows: TGTGCCAGCAGTTGGGTTGGAGGGAATGGCTACACCTTC.

The sample holds one count of this clone. The gene calls are TRBV5-4 and TRBJ2-1; D is uncertain. The CDR3 contains 15 residues. From germline, CDR1 is SGHNT and CDR2 YYREEE (reference sequence). V dropped 3 bases and J dropped 12 bases, with 22 bases sitting between them. CDR3 coding DNA: TGTGCCAGCAGCTCACGCCGTACCACCCCCGGTTCGCAGTTCTTC. The encoded protein is CASSSRRTTPGSQFF. The full variable domain, in which reference TRBV5-4 and TRBJ2-1 provide the parts outside the CDR3, is ETGVTQSPTHLIKTRGQQVTLRCSSQSGHNTVSWYQQALGQGPQFIFQYYREEENGRGNFPPRFSGLQFPNYSSELNVNALELDDSALYLCASSSRRTTPGSQFFGPGTRLTVL.

The table lists this clone with many counts. The V and J genes are TRBV6-1 and TRBJ1-4; 8 nucleotides align to TRBD1. V lost 4 bases to trimming and J lost 6 bases; unmatched junction nucleotides: 10. Per germline, CDR1 MNHNS and CDR2 SASEGT. CDR3 length: 16 residues. The CDR3 region is CASSGNGQGSDEKLFF. CDR3 bases: TGTGCCAGCAGTGGAAACGGACAGGGCTCCGATGAAAAACTGTTTTTT.

Only a few counts were recorded for this clone. V is TRBV4-1 and J is TRBJ1-5, with unresolved D. The CDR3 is made up of 14 amino acids. V was shortened by 4 bases and J by 2 bases, with 9 bases between the two germline ends. The germline CDR1 and CDR2 sequences are MGHRA and YSYEKL. The CDR3 sequence is CASSRLPGNQPQHF. The CDR3 region has the DNA TGCGCCAGCAGCCGTCTCCCGGGCAATCAGCCCCAGCATTTT.

In DNA, the CDR3 is TGTGCCAGCAGTTATTCCCCGAGGGACAGAGAGCATCAGCCCCAGCATTTT. Its protein is CASSYSPRDREHQPQHF. The chain uses TRBV6-9 and TRBJ1-5; 7 bases match TRBD1. CDR3 length equals 17 residues. V lost 0 bases and J lost 5; bases outside the gene matches: 10. Germline V CDR1 and CDR2: MNHGY, SVAAGI.

In this sample, this clone turned up once. In DNA form, the CDR3 reads TGTGCCACCCTAGGTGGACAGGGGCATGGCTACACCTTC. It translates to CATLGGQGHGYTF. The rearrangement links TRBV12-3 or TRBV12-4 to TRBJ1-2, with 9 bases identical to TRBD1. The CDR3 contains 13 residues. The J segment lost 6 bases and the V segment lost 10 bases, leaving 9 bases of the junction unmatched.

The rearrangement links TRBV11-2 to TRBJ2-5, with TRBD1 identical over 8 bases. Unmatched junction bases numbered 8, after V lost 5 bases and J lost 9 bases. Germline values: CDR1 SGHAT, CDR2 FQNNGV. The CDR3 covers 13 residues. CDR3 amino acids: CASSAYRGVSQYF. In nucleotides, the CDR3 is TGTGCCAGCAGCGCCTACAGGGGGGTGTCCCAGTACTTC.

The chain is built from TRBV6-5 and TRBJ1-4; 8 bases match TRBD1. Trimming cost V 5 bases and J 8 bases; bases outside gene matches: 4. Germline lookup yields CDR1 MNHEY and CDR2 SVGAGI. The CDR3 totals 13 residues. The CDR3 DNA reads TGTGCCAGCAGTAGGGACAGGACGGAAAAACTGTTTTTT. Translated, it gives CASSRDRTEKLFF.

The chain joins TRBV30 to TRBJ2-2; D possibly corresponds to TRBD1 (6 bases). V lost 0 bases, J lost 7 bases, and 9 bases lay in between. The CDR3 sequence is 13 residues long. Germline-derived CDR1 and CDR2 are GTSNPN and SVGIG (reference sequence). The CDR3 DNA reads as TGTGCCTGGAGTGTAAGGGGGAACGGGGAGCTGTTTTTT. It specifies CAWSVRGNGELFF.

J is TRBJ2-3 and V is TRBV29-1; D remains ambiguous. V was trimmed by 2 bases and J by 3 bases, leaving 9 bases between them. The CDR3 contains 13 residues. Per germline, CDR1 SQVTM and CDR2 ANQGSEA. For the CDR3, the DNA is TGCAGCGTTGAACAAGAGAATACAGATACGCAGTATTTT. Translating it yields CSVEQENTDTQYF.